This entry lists 26 T cell receptor beta chains sequenced from one sample in a study of T cell responses to AZD1222 COVID-19 vaccine. This table comes from immunoSEQ multiplex PCR, and its TCRdb copy is limited to in-frame clones, with some not included. The top ten clones hold roughly 4.3% of a sample with some 130,000 clones, about 80% of them seen once. The input for sequencing was peripheral blood, taken on day 0 of AZD1222 vaccination. The origin of the receptors is an adult in good health.

The chain couples TRBV6-6 to TRBJ2-3, with D tentatively TRBD2 (8 bases). The CDR3 runs 18 residues. V was cut by 5 bases and J by 5 bases, with 26 bases left in between. From germline, CDR1 is MNHNY and CDR2 SVGAGI (reference sequence). Here the CDR3 reads CASSPTGAGTSVGDTQYF. CDR3 DNA sequence: TGTGCCAGCAGTCCTACAGGGGCCGGGACTAGTGTCGGAGATACGCAGTATTTT.

V is TRBV30 and J is TRBJ2-2; D remains unclear. Trimming left V 5 bases short and J 2 bases short, with 18 bases between. The length of the CDR3 is 16 residues. Looked up from germline, CDR1 is GTSNPN and CDR2 is SVGIG (reference sequence). Here the CDR3 reads CAWDRLPTDNTGELFF. CDR3 nucleotides: TGTGCCTGGGATCGCCTCCCGACCGACAACACCGGGGAGCTGTTTTTT.

The chain uses TRBV25-1 and TRBJ2-3; D uncertain. Germline lookup yields CDR1 MGHDK and CDR2 SYGVNS. This CDR3 region has 17 residues. Trimming shortened V by 1 base and J by 6 bases, and 20 bases separated the two germline ends. CDR3 nucleotide sequence: TGTGCCAGCAGTGAATGGGGTGTGAGAGGACGTGGTGATACGCAGTATTTT. Protein product: CASSEWGVRGRGDTQYF.

The V and J genes are TRBV28 and TRBJ2-7; D possibly corresponds to TRBD1 (6 bases). Germline V gives CDR1 MDHEN, CDR2 SYDVKM. Trimming removed 8 bases from V and 4 bases from J, with 15 bases in between. The CDR3 contains 13 residues. DNA of the CDR3: TGTGCCAGCCGCTGGGACACAAAATACGAGCAGTACTTC. It translates to CASRWDTKYEQYF.

The chain has TRBV19 and TRBJ1-1, with 9 nucleotides matching TRBD1. The trim removed 5 bases at V and 3 bases at J, leaving 4 bases unmatched. There are 14 residues in the CDR3. Germline lookup yields CDR1 LNHDA and CDR2 SQIVND (reference sequence). Written as DNA, the CDR3 is TGTGCCAGTAGTGTGGACAGGGGATACACTGAAGCTTTCTTT. It is translated as CASSVDRGYTEAFF.

V and J are TRBV7-9 and TRBJ1-1; 7 bases are shared with TRBD1. Germline-derived CDR1 and CDR2 are SEHNR and FQNEAQ (reference sequence). Losses at the gene ends were 5 bases for V and 0 bases for J; bases not matched to a gene: 9. The CDR3 totals 16 residues. The CDR3 nucleotides are TGTGCCAGCAGCCCCCGGGCGGGGACAGTGAACACTGAAGCTTTCTTT. Its translation is CASSPRAGTVNTEAFF.

This clone was counted once. The chain recombines TRBV30 with TRBJ1-2; D not resolved. V was pared by 4 bases and J by 0 bases, with 12 bases between. This CDR3 comprises 14 residues. The germline V gene has CDR1 GTSNPN and CDR2 SVGIG (reference sequence). The CDR3 nucleotides read TGTGCCTGGACCGGTACGCCTACTAACTATGGCTACACCTTC. Its translation: CAWTGTPTNYGYTF.

The J gene is TRBJ2-7, the V gene TRBV9; TRBD1 agrees at 8 bases. The CDR3 runs 15 residues. Unmatched junction bases numbered 7, after V lost 0 bases and J lost 5 bases. Germline lookup yields CDR1 SGDLS and CDR2 YYNGEE. The CDR3 region is CASSVAPTGENEQYF. CDR3 sequence (DNA): TGTGCCAGCAGCGTAGCTCCGACAGGGGAAAACGAGCAGTACTTC.

The gene calls are TRBV10-3 and TRBJ1-2; the match to TRBD1 covers 7 bases. V trimming: 7 bases; J trimming: 7 bases; junction bases outside the gene matches: 9. The CDR3 is 13 residues long. Germline V gene lookup returns CDR1 ENHRY and CDR2 SYGVKD. CDR3 coding DNA: TGTGCCATCAAGGGGACAGATGAACCTGGCTACACCTTC. The encoded protein is CAIKGTDEPGYTF.

The gene calls are TRBV5-6 and TRBJ1-2, with TRBD1 matching over 8 bases. V was pared by 7 bases and J by 2 bases, with 4 bases of the junction left unmatched. The CDR3 contains 13 residues. Germline values: CDR1 SGHDT, CDR2 YYEEEE. The CDR3 is CASPGQGNYGYTF. CDR3 DNA sequence: TGTGCCAGCCCCGGACAGGGCAACTATGGCTACACCTTC.

The chain uses TRBV5-4 and TRBJ1-4; D remains ambiguous. CDR1 SGHNT and CDR2 YYREEE come from the germline V gene (reference sequence). The CDR3 sequence is 13 residues long. Trimming removed 0 bases at V and 5 bases at J, with 5 bases between. CDR3 amino acids: CASSLAMNEKLFF. CDR3 in DNA: TGTGCCAGCAGCTTGGCGATGAATGAAAAACTGTTTTTT. Looking up the rest from reference TRBV5-4 and TRBJ1-4 gives the full variable domain: ETGVTQSPTHLIKTRGQQVTLRCSSQSGHNTVSWYQQALGQGPQFIFQYYREEENGRGNFPPRFSGLQFPNYSSELNVNALELDDSALYLCASSLAMNEKLFFGSGTQLSVL.

The chain joins TRBV5-1 to TRBJ2-2, with D perhaps TRBD2 (5 bases). The CDR3 runs 15 residues. In germline, CDR1 is SGHRS, CDR2 YFSETQ. V was clipped by 6 bases and J by 2 bases, with 14 bases between them. The CDR3 coding sequence is TGCGCCAGCATCCCCTCGGGAACAAACACCGGGGAGCTGTTTTTT. This encodes CASIPSGTNTGELFF.

The chain employs TRBV14 and TRBJ2-5; D is possibly TRBD1 or TRBD2 (5 bases each). The CDR3 totals 13 residues. V lost 4 bases and J lost 7, with 13 bases in between. Germline assignment: CDR1 SGHDN and CDR2 FVKESK. The CDR3 nucleotides are TGTGCCAGCAGCCTCGCCGTCGGGGCGACCCAGTACTTC. Residues: CASSLAVGATQYF.

This chain links TRBV12-3 or TRBV12-4 with TRBJ1-1; the D gene is possibly TRBD1 (6 bases). V was shortened by 8 bases and J by 4 bases, with 14 bases between the two germline ends. The CDR3 runs to 13 residues. DNA for the CDR3: TGTGCCAGCGACAGGCGAAAAGGCACTGAAGCTTTCTTT. This translates into CASDRRKGTEAFF.

This clone was picked up one time. The V and J genes are TRBV7-8 and TRBJ2-5, with TRBD2 as a possible D gene (6 bases). The CDR3 totals 14 residues. Looked up from germline, CDR1 is SGHVS and CDR2 is FQNEAQ. Trimming took off 6 bases at V and 5 bases at J, with 16 bases between the two ends. CDR3 nucleotides: TGTGCCAGCAGTCGGGCGGGGTCGCGGGAGACCCAGTACTTC. The encoded protein is CASSRAGSRETQYF.

This chain joins TRBV6-4 and TRBJ2-1; D assignment may be TRBD1 or TRBD2 (6 bases each). Germline-derived CDR1 and CDR2 are MRHNA and SNTAGT. V lost 4 bases and J lost 3, with 16 bases in between. The CDR3 runs 16 residues. The DNA for the CDR3 is TGTGCCAGCAGTGTCCAGAGGGGGGCGCGCTACAATGAGCAGTTCTTC. Translating gives CASSVQRGARYNEQFF.

The rearrangement uses TRBV14 and TRBJ2-7; maybe TRBD2 (6 bases). The CDR3 is 17 amino acids. The V gene's germline CDR1 is SGHDN and CDR2 FVKESK. V lost 0 bases, J lost 5 bases, and 20 bases lay in between. The CDR3 DNA is TGTGCCAGCAGCCAAGATCGCTCTAAGACTAGGGTGAACGAGCAGTACTTC. Its protein product is CASSQDRSKTRVNEQYF.

This clone was recorded many times. The chain employs TRBV5-1 and TRBJ2-5; TRBD1 agrees at 8 bases. Unmatched junction bases numbered 14, after V lost 7 bases and J lost 3 bases. The CDR3 length is 16 residues. In germline, CDR1 is SGHRS, CDR2 YFSETQ. In DNA form, the CDR3 reads TGCGCCAGCGCTGCACCTACGGGACAGGTTAAAGAGACCCAGTACTTC. Translation: CASAAPTGQVKETQYF.

The chain joins TRBV6-1 to TRBJ1-6, with D possibly being TRBD1 (5 bases). The CDR3 length is 13 residues. Trimming took off 5 bases at V and 10 bases at J, with 12 bases between the two ends. Germline assignment: CDR1 MNHNS and CDR2 SASEGT. The CDR3 DNA reads TGTGCCAGCAGTTCAGGGCGGGTCTCACCCCTCCACTTT. It specifies CASSSGRVSPLHF.

This clone was recorded once. This chain connects TRBV5-1 to TRBJ1-1, with TRBD1 identical over 8 bases. The CDR3 covers 15 residues. The junction had 5 bases not matched to a gene; V was cut back by 0 bases and J by 4 bases. The germline V gene has CDR1 SGHRS and CDR2 YFSETQ. DNA for the CDR3: TGCGCCAGCAGCTTGGGGACAGGGATGGGCACTGAAGCTTTCTTT. Translation: CASSLGTGMGTEAFF.

The genes are TRBV27 and TRBJ1-6; no firm D call. V was trimmed by 2 bases and J by 10 bases, leaving 9 bases between them. CDR3 length: 13 amino acids. Germline V lookup: CDR1 MNHEY, CDR2 SMNVEV (reference sequence). The CDR3 DNA follows: TGTGCCAGCAGTTTAGGTTCGCGGTCACCCCTCCACTTT. It yields the protein CASSLGSRSPLHF.

The V call is TRBV7-9, the J call TRBJ1-2; 9 bases are a match to TRBD1. The ends lost 4 bases at V and 5 bases at J; junction bases unmatched: 14. The CDR3 consists of 17 residues. Germline V gene data show CDR1 as SEHNR and CDR2 as FQNEAQ (reference sequence). As DNA, the CDR3 is TGTGCCAGCAGCTCTCAGGACAGGGGAGAATATGTGTATGGCTACACCTTC. This encodes CASSSQDRGEYVYGYTF.

CDR3 DNA: TGTGCCTGGATCGCGAGTAGGACAGGGCACTATGGCTACACCTTC. Translating it yields CAWIASRTGHYGYTF. The chain has TRBV30 and TRBJ1-2; 8 nucleotides line up with TRBD1. The CDR3 contains 15 residues. Germline loops: CDR1 GTSNPN, CDR2 SVGIG (reference sequence). V was pared by 4 bases and J by 3 bases, with 10 bases of the junction left unmatched.

V usage is TRBV6-5 and J usage is TRBJ1-5, with 10 bases that match TRBD1. Germline V gives CDR1 MNHEY, CDR2 SVGAGI. The CDR3 extends over 13 amino acids. The junction had 8 bases not matched to a gene; V was cut back by 6 bases and J by 12 bases. CDR3 nucleotides: TGTGCCAGCAGAGGGACAGGGGAAAATGACCAGCATTTT. It is translated as CASRGTGENDQHF.

The rearrangement uses TRBV5-1 and TRBJ1-3; D remains ambiguous. Trimming removed 0 bases from V and 0 bases from J, with 4 bases in between. CDR3 length equals 14 residues. Per the germline V gene, CDR1 is SGHRS and CDR2 is YFSETQ. The DNA of the CDR3 is TGCGCCAGCAGCTTGGACAGCTCTGGAAACACCATATATTTT. Protein product: CASSLDSSGNTIYF.

This rearrangement joins TRBV3-1 (or the pseudogene TRBV3-2) to TRBJ1-6; D call uncertain. CDR1 is LGHDT, CDR2 YNNKEL, per germline (reference sequence). Trimming cost V 2 bases and J 6 bases, with 5 bases left between them. The CDR3 is 13 residues long. CDR3 loop: CASSQNLNSPLHF. The CDR3 DNA follows: TGTGCCAGCAGCCAAAACCTTAATTCACCCCTCCACTTT.